Below, one TCR beta chain is given with its context. The target antigen is unknown. Trimming at V came to 6 bases and at J to 4 bases, leaving 7 bases not matched to a gene. Germline V lookup: CDR1 LNHDA, CDR2 SQIVND (reference sequence). The CDR3 is made up of 14 amino acids. Clones were read by immunoSEQ multiplex PCR, and TCRdb kept only the in-frame ones, dropping some. The sample holds some 110,000 clones; 88% are singletons and the top ten take approximately 10%. The data belong to a study of T cell responses to AZD1222 COVID-19 vaccine. Overall study findings and caveats: There were repertoire samples only from the period after the peak T cell response. In a largely white British group with more females than males, clonal diversity was possibly underestimated. At study baseline, merely five or six AZD1222 recipients were seropositive.

The sequence derives from an adult in good health. The genes are TRBV19 and TRBJ2-5; 8 bases line up with TRBD1. The material was peripheral blood, obtained on day 0 of AZD1222 vaccination. In DNA, the CDR3 is TGTGCCAGTAGCCCGACAGGGGTGGGAGAGACCCAGTACTTC. This translates into CASSPTGVGETQYF.